The clone carrying this T cell receptor beta chain appeared many times. Its antigen remains unknown. This specimen comes from a study of identical twins. General study findings and limits: Not following the same donors, the study drew its conclusions from cross-sectional statistical analysis. Among out-of-frame alpha sequences shared by twins, low generation probability occurred in excess.

CDR3 length: 17 amino acids. The V gene lost 0 bases and the J gene lost 1 base, with 12 bases spanning the gap. Germline CDR1 is ENHRY and CDR2 is SYGVKD. A universal primer site arose from template switching, and cDNA bore unique molecular identifiers. MiXCR, applied by TCRdb to the 5' RACE reads, yields one record per CDR3 protein. The repertoire holds 200,000 to 250,000 distinct CDR3 sequences, with roughly 7.5% as singletons. These data were also reused for a study on yellow fever vaccine responses in identical twins.

The J gene is TRBJ2-2, the V gene TRBV10-3; no definite D call. What was sequenced was memory (CD45RO+) T cells sorted from blood. The TCR comes from a woman aged 18-30 years in good health. The CDR3 protein is CAISESARVENTGELFF. CDR3 DNA: TGTGCCATCAGTGAGTCGGCCCGGGTTGAGAACACCGGGGAGCTGTTTTTT.